This T cell receptor (beta chain) appears in the sequencing data of a study of response to subunit inactivated influenza vaccine. One entry per CDR3 protein results from TCRdb running MiXCR on the RT-PCR reads. The table records about 500,000 distinct CDR3 sequences, approximately 7.7% of them present only once. This clonotype showed up many times. Its matching antigen is unknown. Notes on the study in general: The authors suggested that few new T cells are recruited per seasonal influenza vaccination.

Trimming took off 0 bases at V and 4 bases at J, with 16 bases between the two ends. This CDR3 region has 17 residues. The germline V gene has CDR1 SGHDN and CDR2 FVKESK. V gene TRBV14 combines with J gene TRBJ2-1; D gene uncertain. The sequence came from a man aged 50 to 75 who received an inactivated influenza vaccine. The material sequenced was PBMCs from blood, taken approximately 25 months after vaccination. CDR3 nucleotide sequence: TGTGCCAGCAGCCAAGACCCTTCTATGAGGTTGTACAATGAGCAGTTCTTC. Its translation: CASSQDPSMRLYNEQFF.